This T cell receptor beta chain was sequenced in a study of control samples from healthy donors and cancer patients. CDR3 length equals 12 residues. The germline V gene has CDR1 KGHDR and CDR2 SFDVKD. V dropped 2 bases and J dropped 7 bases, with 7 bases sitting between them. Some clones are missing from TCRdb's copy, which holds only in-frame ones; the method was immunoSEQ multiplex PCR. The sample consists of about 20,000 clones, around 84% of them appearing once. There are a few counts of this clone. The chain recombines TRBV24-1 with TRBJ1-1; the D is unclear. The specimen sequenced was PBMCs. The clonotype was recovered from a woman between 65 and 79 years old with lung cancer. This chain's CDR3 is CATSDWWGEAFF. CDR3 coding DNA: TGTGCCACCAGTGATTGGTGGGGTGAAGCTTTCTTT.